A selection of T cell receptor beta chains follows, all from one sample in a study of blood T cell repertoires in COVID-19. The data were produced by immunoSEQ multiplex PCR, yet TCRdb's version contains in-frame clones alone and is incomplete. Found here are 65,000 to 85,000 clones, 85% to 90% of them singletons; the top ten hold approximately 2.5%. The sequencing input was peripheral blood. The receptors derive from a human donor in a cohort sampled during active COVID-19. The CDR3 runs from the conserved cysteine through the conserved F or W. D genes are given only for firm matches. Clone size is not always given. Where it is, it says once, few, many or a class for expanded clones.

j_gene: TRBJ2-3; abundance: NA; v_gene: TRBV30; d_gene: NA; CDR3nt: TGTGCCTGGGGGGGCGGCCAGGGAACAGATACGCAGTATTTT; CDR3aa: CAWGGGQGTDTQYF
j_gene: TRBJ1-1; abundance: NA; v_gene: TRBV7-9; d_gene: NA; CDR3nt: TGTGCCAGCAGCTCCTCCGTTACTGAAGCTTTCTTT; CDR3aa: CASSSSVTEAFF
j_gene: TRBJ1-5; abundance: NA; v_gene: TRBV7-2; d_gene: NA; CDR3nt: TGTGCCAGCAGCTTAGAAGTTCTCGGTCAGCCCCAGCATTTT; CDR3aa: CASSLEVLGQPQHF
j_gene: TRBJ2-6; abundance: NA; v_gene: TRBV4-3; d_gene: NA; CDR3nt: TGCGCCAGCAGCCAAGATGGGAGTGGGGCCAACGTCCTGACTTTC; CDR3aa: CASSQDGSGANVLTF
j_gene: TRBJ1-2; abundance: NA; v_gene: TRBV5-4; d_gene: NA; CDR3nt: TGTGCCAGCATCGGCGGGGGGCCGGCGGATGGCTACACCTTC; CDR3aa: CASIGGGPADGYTF
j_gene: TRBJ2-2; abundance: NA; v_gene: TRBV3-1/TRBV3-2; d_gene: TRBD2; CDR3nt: TGTGCCAGCAGCCCCCAAGCGACTAGCGGGGCGAACACCGGGGAGCTGTTTTTT; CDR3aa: CASSPQATSGANTGELFF
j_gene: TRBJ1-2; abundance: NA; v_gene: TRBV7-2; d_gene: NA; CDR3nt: TGTGCCAGCAGCTGGAACAGGGTCGAAGGCTACACCTTC; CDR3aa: CASSWNRVEGYTF
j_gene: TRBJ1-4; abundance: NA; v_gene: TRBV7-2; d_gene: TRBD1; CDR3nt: TGTGCCAGCAGCGGACAGGAGACAACTAATGAAAAACTGTTTTTT; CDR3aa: CASSGQETTNEKLFF
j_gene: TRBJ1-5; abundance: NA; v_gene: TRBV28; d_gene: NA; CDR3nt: TGTGCCAGCAGTTTACTAGTGGGGGAGGCCGGGAATCAGCCCCAGCATTTT; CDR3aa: CASSLLVGEAGNQPQHF
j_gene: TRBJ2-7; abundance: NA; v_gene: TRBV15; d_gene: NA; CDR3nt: TGTGCCACCAGCAGAGATTATGACAGGCGTCTCTACGAGCAGTACTTC; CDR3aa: CATSRDYDRRLYEQYF
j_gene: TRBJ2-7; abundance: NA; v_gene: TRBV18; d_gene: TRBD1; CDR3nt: TGTGCCAGCTCACCACCCGGACAGGGCAGCGAGCAGTACTTC; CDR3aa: CASSPPGQGSEQYF
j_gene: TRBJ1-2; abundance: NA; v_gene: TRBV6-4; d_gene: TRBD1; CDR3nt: TGTGCCAGCAGCTCGTCAGGGGGCAGTGGCTACACCTTC; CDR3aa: CASSSSGGSGYTF
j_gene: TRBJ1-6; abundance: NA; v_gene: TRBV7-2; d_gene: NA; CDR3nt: TGTGCCAGCAGCTTATATCCCCTACGGGGGATTCATTCACCCCTCCACTTT; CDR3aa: CASSLYPLRGIHSPLHF
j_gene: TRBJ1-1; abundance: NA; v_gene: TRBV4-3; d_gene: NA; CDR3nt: TGCGCCAGCAGCCAAGATAATAGGGAGCGGAACACTGAAGCTTTCTTT; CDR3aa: CASSQDNRERNTEAFF
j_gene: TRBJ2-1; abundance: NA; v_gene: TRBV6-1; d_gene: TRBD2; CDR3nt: TGTGCCAGCAGTGAAATTGGGGCCGGGAGGGACAATGAGCAGTTCTTC; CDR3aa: CASSEIGAGRDNEQFF
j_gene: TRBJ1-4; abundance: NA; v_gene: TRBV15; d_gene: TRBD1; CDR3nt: TGTGCCACCAGCACCCCGGAACAGGGGACACCTGCAACTAATGAAAAACTGTTTTTT; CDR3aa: CATSTPEQGTPATNEKLFF
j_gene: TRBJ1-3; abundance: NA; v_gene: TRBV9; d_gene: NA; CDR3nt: TGTGCCAGCAGCGTAGGGGGGGTCTCTGGAAACACCATATATTTT; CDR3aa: CASSVGGVSGNTIYF
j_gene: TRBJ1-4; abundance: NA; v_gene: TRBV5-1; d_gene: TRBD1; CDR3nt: TGCGCCAGCAGCTTGGCAGGACAGGGAAGGGAAAAACTGTTTTTT; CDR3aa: CASSLAGQGREKLFF
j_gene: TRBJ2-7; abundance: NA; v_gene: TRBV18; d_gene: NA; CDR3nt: TGTGCCAGCTCACCGTTAACTAGCTCCTCCTACGAGCAGTACTTC; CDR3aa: CASSPLTSSSYEQYF
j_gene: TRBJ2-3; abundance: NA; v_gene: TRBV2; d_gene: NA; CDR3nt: TGTGCCAGCTCAAGGGGCACCGCAGATACGCAGTATTTT; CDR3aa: CASSRGTADTQYF
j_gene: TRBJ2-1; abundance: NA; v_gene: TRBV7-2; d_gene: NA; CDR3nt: TGTGCCAGCAGCTTAGGGACAGCCTACAATGAGCAGTTCTTC; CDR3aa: CASSLGTAYNEQFF
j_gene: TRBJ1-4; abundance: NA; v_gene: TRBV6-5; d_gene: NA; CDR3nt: TGTGCCAGCAGGATTACAGCAACTAATGAAAAACTGTTTTTT; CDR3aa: CASRITATNEKLFF
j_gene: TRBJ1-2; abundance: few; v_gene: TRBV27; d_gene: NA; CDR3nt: TGTGCCAGCAGTTTATTAAGGGGCGCGGGGCCTAACTATGGCTACACCTTC; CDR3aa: CASSLLRGAGPNYGYTF
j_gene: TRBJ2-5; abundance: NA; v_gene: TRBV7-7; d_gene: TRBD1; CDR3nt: TGTGCCAGCAGCCCAGGGGGCGACCACCAAGAGACCCAGTACTTC; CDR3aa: CASSPGGDHQETQYF
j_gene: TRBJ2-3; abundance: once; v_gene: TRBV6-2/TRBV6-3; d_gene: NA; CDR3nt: TGTGCCAGCAGTTACTCCTCGGAGCATGTCACAGATACGCAGTATTTT; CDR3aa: CASSYSSEHVTDTQYF
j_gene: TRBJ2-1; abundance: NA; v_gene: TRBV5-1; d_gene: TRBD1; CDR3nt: TGCGCCAGCAGCTTGGGACAGGGGGCAGGAAATGAGCAGTTCTTC; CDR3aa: CASSLGQGAGNEQFF
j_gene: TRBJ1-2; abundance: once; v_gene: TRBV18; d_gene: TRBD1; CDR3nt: TGTGCCAGCTCCACCGAGGGGGCAGTATATGGCTACACCTTC; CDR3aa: CASSTEGAVYGYTF
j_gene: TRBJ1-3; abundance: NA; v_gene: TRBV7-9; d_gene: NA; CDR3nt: TGTGCCAGCAGCTTAACTAGGCTCGCGGCGCTAGGAAACACCATATATTTT; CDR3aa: CASSLTRLAALGNTIYF
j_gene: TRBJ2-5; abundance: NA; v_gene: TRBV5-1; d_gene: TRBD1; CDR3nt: TGCGCCAGCAGCCGGGGGCTACAGGGGGCTATGATGTCGGAGACCCAGTACTTC; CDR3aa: CASSRGLQGAMMSETQYF
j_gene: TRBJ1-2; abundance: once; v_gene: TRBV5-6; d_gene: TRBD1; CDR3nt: TGTGCCAGCAGCCCCCTGGGACAGGGGGCTATCGGCTACACCTTC; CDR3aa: CASSPLGQGAIGYTF
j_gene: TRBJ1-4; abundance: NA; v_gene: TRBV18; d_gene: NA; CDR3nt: TGTGCCAGCTCACCACCGAGAGGAGCTAATGAAAAACTGTTTTTT; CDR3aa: CASSPPRGANEKLFF
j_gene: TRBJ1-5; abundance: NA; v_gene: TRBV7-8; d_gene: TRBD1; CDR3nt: TGTGCCAGCAGCCCCGGACAGGGGAGTCAGCCCCAGCATTTT; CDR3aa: CASSPGQGSQPQHF
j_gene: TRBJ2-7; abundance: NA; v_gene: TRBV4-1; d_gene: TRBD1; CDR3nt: TGCGCCAGCAGCCAAGTACAGGGGTTGTACGAGCAGTACTTC; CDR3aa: CASSQVQGLYEQYF
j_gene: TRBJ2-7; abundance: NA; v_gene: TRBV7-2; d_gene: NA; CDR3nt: TGTGCCAGCAGCTCCCGAGCGGCTAGAAGTTACGAGCAGTACTTC; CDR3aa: CASSSRAARSYEQYF
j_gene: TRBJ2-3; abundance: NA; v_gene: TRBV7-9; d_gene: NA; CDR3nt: TGTGCCAGCAGCTCAGGGGGACTCACAGATACGCAGTATTTT; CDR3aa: CASSSGGLTDTQYF
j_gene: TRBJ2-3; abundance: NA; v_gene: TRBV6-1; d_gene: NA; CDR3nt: TGTGCCAGCAGTGAAGCGCTTCTAGGGGCGGCAGGGGCTACAGATACGCAGTATTTT; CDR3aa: CASSEALLGAAGATDTQYF
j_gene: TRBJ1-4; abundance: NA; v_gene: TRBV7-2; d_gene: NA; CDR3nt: TGTGCCAGCAGTTATAGGGGTAATGAAAAACTGTTTTTT; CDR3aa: CASSYRGNEKLFF
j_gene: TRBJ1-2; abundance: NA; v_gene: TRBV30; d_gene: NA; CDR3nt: TGTGCCTGGAGTGTAATGAGGCGCGATGGCTACACCTTC; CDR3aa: CAWSVMRRDGYTF
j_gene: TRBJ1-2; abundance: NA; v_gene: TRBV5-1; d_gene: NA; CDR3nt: TGCGCCAGCAGCTTGTCGGAGGGGAACCCTAACTATGGCTACACCTTC; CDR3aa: CASSLSEGNPNYGYTF
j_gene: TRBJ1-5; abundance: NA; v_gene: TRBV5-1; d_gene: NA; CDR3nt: TGCGCCAGCAGCTCCATCGGTAGCAATCAGCCCCAGCATTTT; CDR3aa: CASSSIGSNQPQHF
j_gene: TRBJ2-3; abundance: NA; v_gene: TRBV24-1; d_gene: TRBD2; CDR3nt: TGTGCCACCAGTCGAAGCGGGGGGGCCGCAGATACGCAGTATTTT; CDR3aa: CATSRSGGAADTQYF
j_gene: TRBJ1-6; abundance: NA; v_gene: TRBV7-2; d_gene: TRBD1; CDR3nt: TGTGCCAGCAGCTTACGAGGGGGCGAAATCGGTCTCCACTTT; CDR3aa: CASSLRGGEIGLHF
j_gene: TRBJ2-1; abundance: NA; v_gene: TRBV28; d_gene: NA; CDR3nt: TGTGCCAGCAGTTTGCAGCGGGAGCAGTTCTTC; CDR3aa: CASSLQREQFF
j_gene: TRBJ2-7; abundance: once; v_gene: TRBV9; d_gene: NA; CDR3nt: TGTGCCAGCAGCCCAAACGAGGCCATCTACGAGCAGTACTTC; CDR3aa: CASSPNEAIYEQYF
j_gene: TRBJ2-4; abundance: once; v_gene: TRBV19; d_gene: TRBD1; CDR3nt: TGTGCCAGTAGGGCACAGGGGCAGGGAGCCAAAAACATTCAGTACTTC; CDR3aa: CASRAQGQGAKNIQYF
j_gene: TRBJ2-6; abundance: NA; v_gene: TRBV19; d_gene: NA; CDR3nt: TGTGCCACCCGGTCGGGGGCCAACGTCCTGACTTTC; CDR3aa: CATRSGANVLTF
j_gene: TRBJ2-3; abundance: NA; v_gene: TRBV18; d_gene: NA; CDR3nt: TGTGCCAGCTCACCAAATACACCGGGACTGAGCACAGATACGCAGTATTTT; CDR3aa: CASSPNTPGLSTDTQYF
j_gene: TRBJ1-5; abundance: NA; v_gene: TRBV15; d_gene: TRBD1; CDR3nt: TGTGCCACCAGCACGGGACAGTATAGCAATCAGCCCCAGCATTTT; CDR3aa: CATSTGQYSNQPQHF
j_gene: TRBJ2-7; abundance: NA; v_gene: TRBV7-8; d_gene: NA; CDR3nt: TGTGCCAGCAGCCCATCCCGGGGTCGGGCCTCCTACGAGCAGTACTTC; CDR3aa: CASSPSRGRASYEQYF
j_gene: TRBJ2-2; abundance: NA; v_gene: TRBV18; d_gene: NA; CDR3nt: TGTGCCAGCTCACCACCGTCAGGGGAGCTGTTTTTT; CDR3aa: CASSPPSGELFF
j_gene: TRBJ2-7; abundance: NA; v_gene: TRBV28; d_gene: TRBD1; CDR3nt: TGTGCCAGCAGTCGTCCCGGGACAGGGTTTAACGAGCAGTACTTC; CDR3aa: CASSRPGTGFNEQYF
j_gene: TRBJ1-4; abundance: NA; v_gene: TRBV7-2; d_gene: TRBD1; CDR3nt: TGTGCCAGCAGCTTAGCTGTTGGGACAGGGGATGAAAAACTGTTTTTT; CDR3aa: CASSLAVGTGDEKLFF
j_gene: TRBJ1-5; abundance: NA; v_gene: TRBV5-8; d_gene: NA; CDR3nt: TGTGCCAGCAGCTTGGCGACAGGTGTGGTAAGCAATCAGCCCCAGCATTTT; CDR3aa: CASSLATGVVSNQPQHF